This is a list of T cell receptor beta chains from one sample in a study of regulatory T cells in long-lasting Graves disease. Using its own MiXCR run on the multiplex PCR reads, TCRdb lists one record per CDR3 protein. Seen here are approximately 230,000 distinct CDR3 sequences, 15% to 20% observed once, and the top ten hold less than 25%. The sample consisted of peripheral blood mononuclear cells (PBMCs), taken at new diagnosis, from a patient treated with antithyroid drugs. These receptors were collected from a female donor with Graves disease. The CDR3 runs from the conserved cysteine through the conserved F or W. A D gene is named only where the DNA matches it firmly. Clone sizes are given selectively: once, few, many, or a class where the clone is expanded.

clone_size: few; v_call: TRBV20-1; d_call: .; j_call: TRBJ2-4; cdr3_length: 15; cdr3_aa: CSALNPRLAKNIQYF; cdr3_nt: TGCAGTGCTCTCAACCCCCGACTAGCCAAAAACATTCAGTACTTC
clone_size: many; v_call: TRBV29-1; d_call: .; j_call: TRBJ2-7; cdr3_length: 11; cdr3_aa: CSVESADEQYF; cdr3_nt: TGCAGCGTTGAATCCGCCGACGAGCAGTACTTC
clone_size: many; v_call: TRBV24-1; d_call: TRBD2; j_call: TRBJ2-5; cdr3_length: 15; cdr3_aa: CATAGRTRDQETQYF; cdr3_nt: TGTGCCACCGCCGGTCGGACTAGGGACCAAGAGACCCAGTACTTC
clone_size: many; v_call: TRBV28; d_call: TRBD1; j_call: TRBJ2-7; cdr3_length: 13; cdr3_aa: CASQPGQNYEQYF; cdr3_nt: TGTGCCAGCCAACCGGGACAGAACTACGAGCAGTACTTC
clone_size: many; v_call: TRBV11-3; d_call: .; j_call: TRBJ1-1; cdr3_length: 15; cdr3_aa: CASSPTATLNTEAFF; cdr3_nt: TGTGCCAGCAGCCCAACTGCAACGTTGAACACTGAAGCTTTCTTT
clone_size: many; v_call: TRBV20-1; d_call: .; j_call: TRBJ1-2; cdr3_length: 13; cdr3_aa: CSARGTANYGYTF; cdr3_nt: TGCAGTGCTAGGGGGACGGCTAACTATGGCTACACCTTC
clone_size: many; v_call: TRBV6-2/TRBV6-3; d_call: TRBD1; j_call: TRBJ2-7; cdr3_length: 16; cdr3_aa: CASSRTPTGRSYEQYF; cdr3_nt: TGTGCCAGCAGTCGCACCCCGACAGGGCGCTCCTACGAGCAGTACTTC
clone_size: many; v_call: TRBV5-4; d_call: .; j_call: TRBJ1-4; cdr3_length: 15; cdr3_aa: CASSLDPATNEKLFF; cdr3_nt: TGTGCCAGCAGCTTGGACCCGGCAACTAATGAAAAACTGTTTTTT
clone_size: few; v_call: TRBV19; d_call: TRBD2; j_call: TRBJ2-3; cdr3_length: 16; cdr3_aa: CASSRRGGDGTDTQYF; cdr3_nt: TGTGCCAGTAGCCGCCGGGGAGGGGATGGCACAGATACGCAGTATTTT
clone_size: many; v_call: TRBV20-1; d_call: .; j_call: TRBJ2-3; cdr3_length: 15; cdr3_aa: CSAPSPGYSTDTQYF; cdr3_nt: TGCAGTGCCCCATCCCCGGGGTATAGCACAGATACGCAGTATTTT
clone_size: many; v_call: TRBV3-1; d_call: .; j_call: TRBJ2-3; cdr3_length: 13; cdr3_aa: CASSQATRGTQYF; cdr3_nt: TGTGCCAGCAGCCAAGCTACTAGAGGGACGCAGTATTTT
clone_size: many; v_call: TRBV7-8; d_call: .; j_call: TRBJ2-3; cdr3_length: 13; cdr3_aa: CASSGQFTDTQYF; cdr3_nt: TGTGCCAGCAGCGGACAATTCACAGATACGCAGTATTTT
clone_size: once; v_call: TRBV5-1; d_call: TRBD2; j_call: TRBJ2-1; cdr3_length: 15; cdr3_aa: CASSLGLAGGEEQFF; cdr3_nt: TGCGCCAGCAGCTTGGGATTAGCGGGAGGCGAGGAGCAGTTCTTC
clone_size: many; v_call: TRBV28; d_call: .; j_call: TRBJ2-2; cdr3_length: 15; cdr3_aa: CASSAPDRSTGELFF; cdr3_nt: TGTGCCAGCAGTGCCCCCGACCGATCCACCGGGGAGCTGTTTTTT
clone_size: many; v_call: TRBV27; d_call: .; j_call: TRBJ2-7; cdr3_length: 14; cdr3_aa: CASSLSWGSYEQYF; cdr3_nt: TGTGCCAGCAGTTTATCGTGGGGGAGCTACGAGCAGTACTTC
clone_size: many; v_call: TRBV10-3; d_call: .; j_call: TRBJ2-2; cdr3_length: 15; cdr3_aa: CAISFGGPNTGELFF; cdr3_nt: TGTGCCATCAGTTTCGGCGGACCGAACACCGGGGAGCTGTTTTTT
clone_size: .; v_call: TRBV5-1; d_call: .; j_call: TRBJ2-3; cdr3_length: 16; cdr3_aa: CASSGTGFSSTDTQYF; cdr3_nt: TGCGCCAGCAGCGGGACGGGGTTTTCTAGCACAGATACGCAGTATTTT
clone_size: many; v_call: TRBV2; d_call: .; j_call: TRBJ1-1; cdr3_length: 13; cdr3_aa: CASTPWAGAEAFF; cdr3_nt: TGTGCCAGCACTCCATGGGCAGGGGCTGAAGCTTTCTTT
clone_size: many; v_call: TRBV27; d_call: TRBD1; j_call: TRBJ2-1; cdr3_length: 17; cdr3_aa: CASSLFYWGQINNEQFF; cdr3_nt: TGTGCCAGCAGTTTATTTTATTGGGGACAGATCAACAATGAGCAGTTCTTC
clone_size: many; v_call: TRBV6-1; d_call: TRBD1; j_call: TRBJ2-5; cdr3_length: 14; cdr3_aa: CACEIMTGGKTQYF; cdr3_nt: TGTGCCTGCGAAATTATGACAGGGGGGAAGACCCAGTACTTC
clone_size: many; v_call: TRBV24-1; d_call: TRBD1; j_call: TRBJ2-3; cdr3_length: 15; cdr3_aa: CATMDQGAVGDTQYF; cdr3_nt: TGTGCCACCATGGACCAGGGGGCAGTTGGAGATACGCAGTATTTT
clone_size: many; v_call: TRBV5-1; d_call: .; j_call: TRBJ1-2; cdr3_length: 15; cdr3_aa: CASSPNQGHSGGYTF; cdr3_nt: TGCGCCAGCAGCCCAAACCAGGGACATAGCGGAGGCTACACCTTC
clone_size: .; v_call: TRBV15; d_call: .; j_call: TRBJ2-4; cdr3_length: 23; cdr3_aa: CATSSVRYGYTFGSGLAKNIQYF; cdr3_nt: .
clone_size: once; v_call: TRBV11-2; d_call: TRBD2; j_call: TRBJ2-1; cdr3_length: 13; cdr3_aa: CASSPGTRGLQFF; cdr3_nt: TGTGCCAGCAGCCCAGGGACTAGGGGTTTGCAGTTCTTC
clone_size: once; v_call: TRBV5-1; d_call: .; j_call: TRBJ1-4; cdr3_length: 16; cdr3_aa: CASSLQGAGVGEKLFF; cdr3_nt: TGCGCCAGCAGCTTGCAGGGTGCGGGCGTAGGTGAAAAACTGTTTTTT
clone_size: .; v_call: TRBV2; d_call: TRBD2; j_call: TRBJ2-2; cdr3_length: 15; cdr3_aa: CASSATSGRAGELFF; cdr3_nt: TGTGCCAGCAGTGCTACTAGCGGGAGGGCCGGGGAGCTGTTTTTT
clone_size: few; v_call: TRBV19; d_call: .; j_call: TRBJ2-5; cdr3_length: 13; cdr3_aa: CASSMGLWETQYF; cdr3_nt: TGTGCCAGTAGTATGGGGCTGTGGGAGACCCAGTACTTC
clone_size: many; v_call: TRBV10-1; d_call: TRBD1; j_call: TRBJ1-5; cdr3_length: 15; cdr3_aa: CASTPDRGLGQPQHF; cdr3_nt: TGCGCCAGCACCCCGGACAGGGGGCTAGGTCAGCCCCAGCATTTT
clone_size: many; v_call: TRBV2; d_call: .; j_call: TRBJ2-3; cdr3_length: 14; cdr3_aa: CASTTTRTIDTQYF; cdr3_nt: TGTGCCAGCACTACGACACGGACGATAGATACGCAGTATTTT
clone_size: .; v_call: TRBV12-5; d_call: .; j_call: TRBJ1-6; cdr3_length: 18; cdr3_aa: CACGPNNQGQSAHSPLHF; cdr3_nt: TGTGCTTGTGGACCAAATAACCAAGGACAGTCAGCACATTCACCCCTCCACTTT
clone_size: .; v_call: TRBV5-6; d_call: .; j_call: TRBJ1-1; cdr3_length: 13; cdr3_aa: CASSLVTGTEAFF; cdr3_nt: TGTGCCAGCAGCTTGGTAACAGGCACTGAAGCTTTCTTT
clone_size: many; v_call: TRBV10-3; d_call: .; j_call: TRBJ1-5; cdr3_length: 13; cdr3_aa: CAAQQGLVQPQHF; cdr3_nt: TGTGCCGCCCAACAGGGACTTGTTCAGCCCCAGCATTTT
clone_size: many; v_call: TRBV12-3/TRBV12-4; d_call: TRBD2; j_call: TRBJ2-1; cdr3_length: 15; cdr3_aa: CASSFTGSGSNEQFF; cdr3_nt: TGTGCCAGCAGTTTTACAGGTAGCGGGAGCAATGAGCAGTTCTTC
clone_size: many; v_call: TRBV25-1; d_call: TRBD1; j_call: TRBJ1-1; cdr3_length: 14; cdr3_aa: CASSVEGAGTEAFF; cdr3_nt: TGTGCCAGCAGTGTGGAGGGGGCAGGCACTGAAGCTTTCTTT
clone_size: many; v_call: TRBV20-1; d_call: .; j_call: TRBJ2-3; cdr3_length: 15; cdr3_aa: CSARDSRARTDTQYF; cdr3_nt: TGCAGTGCTAGAGATTCAAGGGCTAGGACAGATACGCAGTATTTT
clone_size: .; v_call: TRBV7-2; d_call: .; j_call: TRBJ1-2; cdr3_length: 14; cdr3_aa: CASSSAGANYGYTF; cdr3_nt: TGTGCCAGCAGCTCCGCCGGGGCTAACTATGGCTACACCTTC
clone_size: many; v_call: TRBV20-1; d_call: TRBD2; j_call: TRBJ2-1; cdr3_length: 16; cdr3_aa: CSARDGGLNSYNEQFF; cdr3_nt: TGCAGTGCTAGAGATGGGGGACTAAACTCCTACAATGAGCAGTTCTTC
clone_size: many; v_call: TRBV7-9; d_call: TRBD1; j_call: TRBJ1-6; cdr3_length: 15; cdr3_aa: CASSPGTGGNSPLHF; cdr3_nt: TGTGCCAGCAGCCCTGGGACAGGGGGAAATTCACCCCTCCACTTT
clone_size: many; v_call: TRBV18; d_call: .; j_call: TRBJ2-7; cdr3_length: 14; cdr3_aa: CASSPRQAGYEQYF; cdr3_nt: TGTGCCAGCTCACCGCGACAGGCAGGTTACGAGCAGTACTTC
clone_size: many; v_call: TRBV19; d_call: .; j_call: TRBJ1-6; cdr3_length: 16; cdr3_aa: CASSRTPVEYNSPLHF; cdr3_nt: TGTGCCAGTAGTAGGACACCTGTGGAATATAATTCACCCCTCCACTTT
clone_size: many; v_call: TRBV2; d_call: TRBD1; j_call: TRBJ1-6; cdr3_length: 15; cdr3_aa: CASKPGTGGNSPLHF; cdr3_nt: TGTGCCAGCAAGCCCGGGACAGGGGGAAATTCACCCCTCCACTTT
clone_size: many; v_call: TRBV24-1; d_call: .; j_call: TRBJ2-7; cdr3_length: 12; cdr3_aa: CATSDWTNEQYF; cdr3_nt: TGTGCCACCAGTGATTGGACTAACGAGCAGTACTTC
clone_size: many; v_call: TRBV11-1; d_call: TRBD2; j_call: TRBJ2-1; cdr3_length: 14; cdr3_aa: CASSLASGINEQFF; cdr3_nt: TGTGCCAGCAGCTTAGCTAGCGGGATTAATGAGCAGTTCTTC
clone_size: many; v_call: TRBV7-2; d_call: .; j_call: TRBJ2-1; cdr3_length: 14; cdr3_aa: CASSHRTIHNEQFF; cdr3_nt: TGTGCCAGCAGCCACAGGACTATTCACAATGAGCAGTTCTTC
clone_size: few; v_call: TRBV30; d_call: .; j_call: TRBJ2-3; cdr3_length: 12; cdr3_aa: CAWSHPPDTQYF; cdr3_nt: TGTGCCTGGAGTCACCCGCCAGATACGCAGTATTTT
clone_size: many; v_call: TRBV20-1; d_call: TRBD1; j_call: TRBJ2-5; cdr3_length: 12; cdr3_aa: CSATGAGETQYF; cdr3_nt: TGCAGCGCCACAGGGGCAGGAGAGACCCAGTACTTC